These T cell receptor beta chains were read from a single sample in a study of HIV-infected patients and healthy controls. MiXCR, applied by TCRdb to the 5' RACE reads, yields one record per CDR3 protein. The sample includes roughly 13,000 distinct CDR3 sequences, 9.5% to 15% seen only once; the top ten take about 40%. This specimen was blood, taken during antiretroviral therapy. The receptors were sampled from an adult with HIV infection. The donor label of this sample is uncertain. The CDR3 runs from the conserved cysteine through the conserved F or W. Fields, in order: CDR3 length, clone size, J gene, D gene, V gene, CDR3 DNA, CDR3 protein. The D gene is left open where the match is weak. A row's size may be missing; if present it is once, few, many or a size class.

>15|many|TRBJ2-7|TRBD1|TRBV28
TGTGCCAGCAGTTGGCACAAGACAGGGACCTACGAGCAGTACTTC
CASSWHKTGTYEQYF
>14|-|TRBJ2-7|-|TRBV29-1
TGCAGCGTTCGTCCGGGACGTAGCTCCTACGAGCAGTACTTC
CSVRPGRSSYEQYF
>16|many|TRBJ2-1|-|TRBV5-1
TGCGCCAGCAGCTTGGTGGGACGGAGAAGTGGGGATGAGCAGTTCTTC
CASSLVGRRSGDEQFF
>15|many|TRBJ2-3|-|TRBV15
TGTGCCACCAGCAGAGCTCCAGAAAGCACAGATACGCAGTATTTT
CATSRAPESTDTQYF
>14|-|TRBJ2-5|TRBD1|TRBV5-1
TGCGCCAGCACTCCGGGACAGGGCCAAGAGACCCAGTACTTC
CASTPGQGQETQYF
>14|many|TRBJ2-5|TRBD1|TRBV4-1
TGCGCCAGCAGCCATCAGGGGGCAGGAGAGACCCAGTACTTC
CASSHQGAGETQYF
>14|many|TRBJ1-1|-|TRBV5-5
TGTGCCAGCAGCTTGGAGGCAACCATCACTGAAGCTTTCTTT
CASSLEATITEAFF
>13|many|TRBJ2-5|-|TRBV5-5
TGTGCCAGCAGTATTCAGGTGGAGGAGACCCAGTACTTC
CASSIQVEETQYF
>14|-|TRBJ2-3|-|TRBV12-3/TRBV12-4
TGTGCCAGCAGTTACAGACTAAGCACAGATACGCAGTATTTT
CASSYRLSTDTQYF
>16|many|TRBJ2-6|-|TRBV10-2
TGCGCCAGCAGTGATTATGGGGGCTCTGGGGCCAACGTCCTGACTTTC
CASSDYGGSGANVLTF
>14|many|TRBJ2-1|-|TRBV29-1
TGCAGCGTTTCTCAGCCAGGGGCGCGGGATGAGCAGTTCTTC
CSVSQPGARDEQFF
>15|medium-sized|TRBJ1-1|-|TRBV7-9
TGTGCCAGCAGCTTTCACGTTGACAGGCTGGCTGAAGCTTTCTTT
CASSFHVDRLAEAFF
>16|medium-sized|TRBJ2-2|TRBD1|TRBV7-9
TGTGCCAGCAGCAGTACAGGGGGCCCTAACACCGGGGAGCTGTTTTTT
CASSSTGGPNTGELFF
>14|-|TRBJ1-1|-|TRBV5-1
TGCGCCAGCAGCTTGAGGGCGGAGAACACTGAAGCTTTCTTT
CASSLRAENTEAFF
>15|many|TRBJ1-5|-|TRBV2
TGTGCCAGCAGTGAAGGTGGGCTTCCAAATCAGCCCCAGCATTTT
CASSEGGLPNQPQHF
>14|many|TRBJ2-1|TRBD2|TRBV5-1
TGCGCCAGCAGCTACGGACTAGCGGGAAGTGAGCAGTTCTTC
CASSYGLAGSEQFF
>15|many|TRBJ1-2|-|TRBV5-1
TGCGCCAGCAGCCTAAGGACGGGAACTAACTATGGCTACACCTTC
CASSLRTGTNYGYTF
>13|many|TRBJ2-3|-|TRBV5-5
TGTGCCAGCAGCTTGGGTGACACAGATACGCAGTATTTT
CASSLGDTDTQYF
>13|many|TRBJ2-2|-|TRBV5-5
TGTGCCAGCAAACAGGGTTTTACCGGGGAGCTGTTTTTT
CASKQGFTGELFF
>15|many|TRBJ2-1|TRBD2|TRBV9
TGTGCCAGCAGCGTGATAGCGGGGGGGGACAATGAGCAGTTCTTC
CASSVIAGGDNEQFF
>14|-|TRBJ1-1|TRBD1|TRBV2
TGTGCCAGCAAGGAGAGGGGGCGCGGGTCTGAAGCTTTCTTT
CASKERGRGSEAFF
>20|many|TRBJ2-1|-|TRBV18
TGTGCCAGCTCACCACGATCGGACCTATTCATATCCTTCTCCTACAATGAGCAGTTCTTC
CASSPRSDLFISFSYNEQFF
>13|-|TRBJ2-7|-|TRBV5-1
TGCGCCAGCAGTTTACTAGACTCCTACGAGCAGTACTTC
CASSLLDSYEQYF
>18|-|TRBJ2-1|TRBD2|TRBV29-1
TGCAGCGTTGAGGAAACTAGGCCTAGCGGGGTAGGCTACAATGAGCAGTTCTTC
CSVEETRPSGVGYNEQFF
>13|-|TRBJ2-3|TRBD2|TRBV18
TGTGCCAGCTCACCGGGCGGGAGCGATACGCAGTATTTT
CASSPGGSDTQYF
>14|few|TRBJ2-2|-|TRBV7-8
TGTGCCAGCAGCTCCTACAGGACCACCGGGGAGCTGTTTTTT
CASSSYRTTGELFF
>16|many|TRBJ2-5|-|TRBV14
TGTGCCAGCAGCCAAGATCGTAGGTCAGCGGAAGAGACCCAGTACTTC
CASSQDRRSAEETQYF
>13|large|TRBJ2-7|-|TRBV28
TGTGCCACCACTATAGGGCTAGGGTACGAGCAGTACTTC
CATTIGLGYEQYF
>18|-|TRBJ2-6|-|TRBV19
TGTGCCAGTAATCCCGTCCCCGGCAGCTCCTCTGGGGCCAACGTCCTGACTTTC
CASNPVPGSSSGANVLTF
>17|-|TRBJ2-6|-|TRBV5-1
TGCGCCAGCAGCTCCCGGGCCCAGACAGCTGGGGCCAACGTCCTGACTTTC
CASSSRAQTAGANVLTF
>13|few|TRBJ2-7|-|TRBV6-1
TGTGCCAGCAGTGCTAATTCAGTATCCGAGCAGTACTTC
CASSANSVSEQYF
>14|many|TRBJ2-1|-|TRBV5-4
TGTGCCAGCAGCCCCAGTTTGGGATCGAATGAGCAGTTCTTC
CASSPSLGSNEQFF
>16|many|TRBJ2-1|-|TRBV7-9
TGTGCCAGCAGCTTAGGTTACGGGACTTCCTACAATGAGCAGTTCTTC
CASSLGYGTSYNEQFF
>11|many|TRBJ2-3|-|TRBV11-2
TGTGCCAGCAGCCGAGTGGATACGCAGTATTTT
CASSRVDTQYF
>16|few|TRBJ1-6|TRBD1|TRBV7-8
TGTGCCAGCAGCTCTACAGGGGCCAACTATAATTCACCCCTCCACTTT
CASSSTGANYNSPLHF
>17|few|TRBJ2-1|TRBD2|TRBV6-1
TGTGCCAGCAGTGCCACTAGCGGGAGGCCCCCCTACAATGAGCAGTTCTTC
CASSATSGRPPYNEQFF
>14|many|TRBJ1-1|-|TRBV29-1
TGCAGCGTTGAGACTGACGTGGCAGTGACTGAAGCTTTCTTT
CSVETDVAVTEAFF
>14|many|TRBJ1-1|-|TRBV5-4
TGTGCCAGCAGCGGGACACAACAGAACACTGAAGCTTTCTTT
CASSGTQQNTEAFF
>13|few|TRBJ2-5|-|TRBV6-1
TGTGCCATCAGGACAGAAGTACAGGAGACCCAGTACTTC
CAIRTEVQETQYF
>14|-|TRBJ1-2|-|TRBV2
TGTGCCAGCAGTGAAGCGGGGCGGGTCTATGGCTACACCTTC
CASSEAGRVYGYTF
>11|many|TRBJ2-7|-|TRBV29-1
TGCAGCGTTGCAGGGCCCTACGAGCAGTACTTC
CSVAGPYEQYF
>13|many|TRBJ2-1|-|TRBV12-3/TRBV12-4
TGTGCCAGCACCCCAGGGAGCTACAATGAGCAGTTCTTC
CASTPGSYNEQFF
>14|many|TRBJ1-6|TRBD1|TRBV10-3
TGTGCCATCAGTCAGGGGGGGGCGAGTTCACCCCTCCACTTT
CAISQGGASSPLHF
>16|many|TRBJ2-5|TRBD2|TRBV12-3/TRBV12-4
TGTGCCAGCAGTCATACTAGCGGGACGTACCAAGAGACCCAGTACTTC
CASSHTSGTYQETQYF
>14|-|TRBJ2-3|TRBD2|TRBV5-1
TGCGCCAGCAGTCTTAGCGGGAGTGGAGATACGCAGTATTTT
CASSLSGSGDTQYF
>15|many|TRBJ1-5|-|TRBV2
TGTGCCAGCAGTGGGATGGGAGGGATCAATCAGCCCCAGCATTTT
CASSGMGGINQPQHF
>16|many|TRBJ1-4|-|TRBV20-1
TGCAGTGCTAGAGATCGAGAGGGCAGGCACGGGTCGAAACTGTTTTTT
CSARDREGRHGSKLFF
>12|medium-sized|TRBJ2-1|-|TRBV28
TGTGCCAGCAGTACTAGGTACGGTGAGCAGTTCTTC
CASSTRYGEQFF
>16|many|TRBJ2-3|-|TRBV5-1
TGCGCCAGCAGCTTGGAAGGGAGACTAGACACAGATACGCAGTATTTT
CASSLEGRLDTDTQYF
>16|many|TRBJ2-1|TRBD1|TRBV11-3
TGTGCCAGCAGCAGGGACAGAAGTAGCTCCTACAATGAGCAGTTCTTC
CASSRDRSSSYNEQFF
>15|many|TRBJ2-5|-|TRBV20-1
TGCAGTGCTAGAGATTCCAGGGAGCTTCGGGAGACCCAGTACTTC
CSARDSRELRETQYF
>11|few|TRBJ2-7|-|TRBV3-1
TGTGCCAGCTCGAGGGGCTACGAGCAGTACTTC
CASSRGYEQYF
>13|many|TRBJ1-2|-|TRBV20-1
TGCAGTGCTAGATTAGGGACGGAATATGGCTACACCTTC
CSARLGTEYGYTF
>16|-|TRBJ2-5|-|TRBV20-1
TGCAGTGCTAGAGATAGTGGGGGGGCCTCGTTAGAGACCCAGTACTTC
CSARDSGGASLETQYF
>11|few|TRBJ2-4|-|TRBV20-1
TGCAGTGCCAAACCGGAAAACATTCAGTACTTC
CSAKPENIQYF
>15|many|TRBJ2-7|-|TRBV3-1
TGTGCCAGCAGCCAAGGTGTGACATCGGGGAACGAGCAGTACTTC
CASSQGVTSGNEQYF
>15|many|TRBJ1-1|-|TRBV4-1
TGCGCCAGCAGCCAAGGGGCGGGAATTTACGCTGAAGCTTTCTTT
CASSQGAGIYAEAFF
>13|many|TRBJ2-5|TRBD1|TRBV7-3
TGTGCCAGCAGCTGGACAGGGGGCGAGACCCAGTACTTC
CASSWTGGETQYF
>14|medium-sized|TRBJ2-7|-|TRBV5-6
TGTGCCAGCAGCTTGGGACGGACATCCTACGAGCAGTACTTC
CASSLGRTSYEQYF
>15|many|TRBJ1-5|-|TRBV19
TGTGCCAGTGAGGGGTGGGGGACGGACAATCAGCCCCAGCATTTT
CASEGWGTDNQPQHF